The 22 T cell receptor beta chains listed next were all sequenced from one sample in a study of OX40 agonist ivuxolimab in advanced cancers. The data were produced by immunoSEQ multiplex PCR, yet TCRdb's version contains in-frame clones alone and is incomplete. The repertoire holds tens of thousands of clones, with approximately 88% as singletons. Sample: CD4+ or CD8+ T cells sorted from blood, taken in a trial of the OX40 agonist ivuxolimab. The receptors stem from an adult with an advanced solid tumor such as melanoma, head and neck, liver or kidney cancer.

The chain joins TRBV2 to TRBJ2-7, with TRBD2 matching over 9 bases. The V gene end was trimmed by 5 bases and the J gene end by 7 bases; junction bases not matched to a gene: 12. The CDR3 sequence is 15 residues long. Germline assignment: CDR1 SNHLY and CDR2 FYNNEI. Here the CDR3 reads CASSPGVAGAGEQYF. The DNA for the CDR3 is TGTGCCAGCAGTCCAGGGGTAGCGGGGGCAGGGGAGCAGTACTTC.

This clone was observed a few times. The chain recombines TRBV9 with TRBJ2-5; D is uncertain. V lost 0 bases, J lost 1 base, and 7 bases lay in between. This CDR3 is built from 14 residues. Germline values: CDR1 SGDLS, CDR2 YYNGEE. The DNA for the CDR3 is TGTGCCAGCAGCGTAGCTCCAGCCCAAGAGACCCAGTACTTC. Encoded protein: CASSVAPAQETQYF.

The J gene is TRBJ2-7, the V gene TRBV5-4; D perhaps matches TRBD2 (5 bases). Trimming stripped 4 bases from V and 7 bases from J, with 12 bases between. Germline V gene data show CDR1 as SGHNT and CDR2 as YYREEE (reference sequence). The CDR3 runs 12 residues. The CDR3 bases are TGTGCCAGCAGCCACGGCGGGTGGGAGCAGTACTTC. This encodes CASSHGGWEQYF.

In DNA form, the CDR3 reads TGTGCCAGCAGTTTATACCCCACACCTTCCGGGACAGAAGAAGATGGCACCTTC. Translating gives CASSLYPTPSGTEEDGTF. The V and J genes are TRBV28 and TRBJ1-2; TRBD1 matches 7 bases. The germline CDR1 and CDR2 sequences are MDHEN and SYDVKM. The CDR3 totals 18 residues. V lost 1 base, J lost 13 bases, and 24 bases stayed unmatched.

V and J are TRBV28 and TRBJ2-2; weak D call: TRBD1 (6 bases). Germline V gene data show CDR1 as MDHEN and CDR2 as SYDVKM. This CDR3 is 18 amino acids long. Trimming shortened V by 6 bases and J by 0 bases, and 20 bases separated the two germline ends. The CDR3 is CASSPPRSTGSNTGELFF. CDR3 DNA sequence: TGTGCCAGCAGCCCACCCCGATCGACAGGTTCGAACACCGGGGAGCTGTTTTTT. Based on the CDR3 plus reference TRBV28 and TRBJ2-2, the full variable domain is DVKVTQSSRYLVKRTGEKVFLECVQDMDHENMFWYRQDPGLGLRLIYFSYDVKMKEKGDIPEGYSVSREKKERFSLILESASTNQTSMYLCASSPPRSTGSNTGELFFGEGSRLTVL.

The V and J genes are TRBV28 and TRBJ2-3, with 8 bases aligning to TRBD1. J gave up 0 bases and V 8 bases, and 7 bases lay outside the gene matches. CDR3 length equals 15 residues. The V gene's germline CDR1 is MDHEN and CDR2 SYDVKM. CDR3 in DNA: TGTGCCAGCCTACGCCAGGGGGCTAGCACAGATACGCAGTATTTT. The encoded protein is CASLRQGASTDTQYF.

The chain uses TRBV5-8 and TRBJ1-2; D is undetermined. This CDR3 is built from 13 residues. Germline lookup yields CDR1 SGHTS and CDR2 YDEGEE. V was cut by 5 bases and J by 4 bases, with 12 bases left in between. Here the CDR3 DNA reads TGTGCCAGCAGGGAAAGTCCAACCTATGGCTACACCTTC. Translated, it gives CASRESPTYGYTF.

The chain combines TRBV5-6 with TRBJ2-7; 7 bases fit TRBD1. Germline V gives CDR1 SGHDT, CDR2 YYEEEE. The CDR3 extends over 13 amino acids. V lost 3 bases, J lost 6 bases, and 6 bases stayed unmatched. The CDR3 here is CASSSGTAGEQYF. The CDR3 region has the DNA TGTGCCAGCAGCTCCGGGACAGCCGGCGAGCAGTACTTC.

The rearrangement uses TRBV11-2 and TRBJ2-1, with D tentatively TRBD1 or TRBD2 (6 bases each). Trimming took 3 bases from V and 1 from J, leaving 10 bases between them. This CDR3 comprises 15 residues. Germline lookup yields CDR1 SGHAT and CDR2 FQNNGV. CDR3 sequence: CASSLRGVSYNEQFF. The CDR3 nucleotides are TGTGCCAGCAGCTTGAGGGGGGTATCCTACAATGAGCAGTTCTTC.

The chain couples TRBV5-1 to TRBJ2-7; the D is unclear. The germline V and J ends were trimmed by 0 bases and 2 bases, with 3 bases remaining between them. This CDR3 has 12 amino acids. The germline CDR1 and CDR2 sequences are SGHRS and YFSETQ. The CDR3 nucleotides read TGCGCCAGCAGCTTGGTGGCCTACGAGCAGTACTTC. It is translated as CASSLVAYEQYF.

The chain combines TRBV19 with TRBJ2-1, with D perhaps TRBD2 (6 bases). This CDR3 has 19 amino acids. V lost 5 bases and J 4 bases, leaving 27 bases between the germline ends. Germline CDR1 is LNHDA and CDR2 is SQIVND (reference sequence). CDR3 bases: TGTGCCAGTAGTTTCCCCGAGGGCCGGAGGGGAGGAGGGTACAATGAGCAGTTCTTC. Translated, it gives CASSFPEGRRGGGYNEQFF. Full variable domain (missing parts from reference TRBV19 and TRBJ2-1): DGGITQSPKYLFRKEGQNVTLSCEQNLNHDAMYWYRQDPGQGLRLIYYSQIVNDFQKGDIAEGYSVSREKKESFPLTVTSAQKNPTAFYLCASSFPEGRRGGGYNEQFFGPGTRLTVL.

The chain couples TRBV11-3 to TRBJ2-3, with D possibly matching TRBD1 (6 bases). This CDR3 has 14 residues. V was trimmed by 3 bases and J by 3 bases, leaving 10 bases between them. Germline lookup yields CDR1 SGHNT and CDR2 YENEEA. The CDR3 region is CASSLAGATDTQYF. DNA for the CDR3: TGTGCCAGCAGCTTGGCAGGGGCTACAGATACGCAGTATTTT.

This chain connects TRBV7-6 to TRBJ2-7; 8 bases agree with TRBD1. The germline V gene has CDR1 SGHVS and CDR2 FNYEAQ. Germline trimming cut 5 bases from V and 2 bases from J; bases unmatched to any gene: 8. The CDR3 loop spans 15 amino acids. The CDR3 region is CASSLGTGATYEQYF. The CDR3 bases are TGTGCCAGCAGCCTCGGGACAGGCGCCACCTACGAGCAGTACTTC.

This clone occurred once. The rearrangement uses TRBV4-3 and TRBJ2-7; no clear D gene. Trimming took off 0 bases at V and 3 bases at J, with 12 bases between the two ends. The germline CDR1 and CDR2 sequences are LGHNA and YSLEER. This CDR3 has 15 residues. The CDR3 loop is CASSQDMVQYYEQYF. Here the CDR3 DNA reads TGCGCCAGCAGCCAAGATATGGTTCAGTACTACGAGCAGTACTTC.

This chain links TRBV15 with TRBJ2-7; D might be TRBD2 (6 bases). Germline CDR1 LNHNV, CDR2 YYDKDF (reference sequence). This CDR3 is built from 14 residues. Trimming took off 5 bases at V and 2 bases at J, with 13 bases between the two ends. CDR3: CATSPRGLPYEQYF. CDR3 bases: TGTGCCACCAGCCCCCGGGGACTTCCCTACGAGCAGTACTTC.

The J gene is TRBJ2-1, the V gene TRBV11-3; no clear D gene. With 4 bases removed from V and 6 bases from J, the gap between germline ends came to 7 bases. The CDR3 has 12 residues. CDR1 and CDR2 from the germline V gene are SGHNT and YENEEA. This CDR3 reads CASSSNFNEQFF. In DNA, the CDR3 is TGTGCCAGCAGCTCGAACTTCAATGAGCAGTTCTTC.

The chain couples TRBV5-6 to TRBJ1-1; weak D call: TRBD1 (5 bases). Trimming left V 0 bases short and J 3 bases short, with 18 bases between. Germline CDR1 SGHDT, CDR2 YYEEEE. This CDR3 contains 17 residues. The CDR3 loop is CASSLELVGGRDTEAFF. The CDR3 DNA sequence: TGTGCCAGCAGCTTGGAACTGGTGGGGGGGAGGGACACTGAAGCTTTCTTT.

This chain links TRBV19 with TRBJ1-6; no firm D call. The length of the CDR3 is 13 residues. Germline V gene sequence: CDR1 LNHDA, CDR2 SQIVND (reference sequence). Trimming took 1 base from V and 9 from J, leaving 7 bases between them. CDR3 in amino acids: CASSIGPGSPLHF. The DNA of the CDR3 is TGTGCCAGTAGTATAGGACCGGGTTCACCCCTCCACTTT.

The J gene is TRBJ2-5, the V gene TRBV14; 10 nucleotides align to TRBD2. The CDR3 is 16 residues long. CDR1 and CDR2 from the germline V gene are SGHDN and FVKESK. V lost 5 bases and J lost 5; bases outside the gene matches: 11. The CDR3 reads CASSFREGSGRETQYF. CDR3 nucleotide sequence: TGTGCCAGCAGCTTCAGAGAGGGTAGCGGGAGGGAGACCCAGTACTTC.

The genes are TRBV10-3 and TRBJ1-5; the D gene is possibly TRBD1 (5 bases). The V end was cut by 0 bases, the J end by 2 bases, with 14 bases between. This CDR3 spans 17 amino acids. Germline CDR1 and CDR2: ENHRY and SYGVKD. The CDR3 sequence: CAISESTGGGGNQPQHF. Here the CDR3 DNA reads TGTGCCATCAGTGAGTCGACGGGGGGGGGAGGCAATCAGCCCCAGCATTTT.

This chain joins TRBV11-2 and TRBJ2-1; TRBD2 matches at 7 bases. Germline trimming cut 1 base from V and 1 base from J; bases unmatched to any gene: 1. Germline V lookup: CDR1 SGHAT, CDR2 FQNNGV. This CDR3 has 15 amino acids. The CDR3 bases are TGTGCCAGCAGCTTAGCGGGGGGTTCCTACAATGAGCAGTTCTTC. It yields the protein CASSLAGGSYNEQFF.

This clone ranks as medium-sized. This chain joins TRBV27 and TRBJ1-2; the match to TRBD1 covers 9 bases. The germline gives CDR1 MNHEY, CDR2 SMNVEV (reference sequence). V was pared by 0 bases and J by 6 bases, with 5 bases of the junction left unmatched. The CDR3 is made up of 15 amino acids. Written as DNA, the CDR3 is TGTGCCAGCAGTTTATCGATACAGGGGGCGAATGGCTACACCTTC. Translated: CASSLSIQGANGYTF.